The 32 T cell receptor beta chains below were found in one sample sequenced in a study of cytomegalovirus exposure and HLA in healthy donors. Produced via immunoSEQ multiplex PCR; TCRdb's table is partial and in-frame only. The sample carries 200,000 or so clones, about 89% recorded once. Sequencing was done on a sample of PBMCs. The receptors were sampled from a woman aged 18-35 years in good health and CMV-seronegative.

The rearrangement uses TRBV6-1 and TRBJ2-3; perhaps TRBD2 as D (6 bases). The germline V gene has CDR1 MNHNS and CDR2 SASEGT. The CDR3 totals 12 residues. V lost 1 base and J 10 bases, leaving 9 bases between the germline ends. The DNA of the CDR3 is TGTGCCAGCAGTGAAGGGGGGGTGGCGCAGTATTTT. This codes for CASSEGGVAQYF.

V usage is TRBV25-1 and J usage is TRBJ2-1, with 15 bases lining up with TRBD2. This CDR3 is built from 16 residues. V was pared by 1 base and J by 11 bases, with 6 bases of the junction left unmatched. Germline V lookup: CDR1 MGHDK, CDR2 SYGVNS. The CDR3 sequence: CASSEWGLAGGGKQFF. The CDR3 nucleotides are TGTGCCAGCAGTGAATGGGGACTAGCGGGAGGAGGCAAGCAGTTCTTC.

This clone has only a few counts. The chain couples TRBV11-3 to TRBJ2-5; TRBD2 aligns across 13 bases. CDR1 is SGHNT, CDR2 YENEEA, per germline. CDR3 length equals 16 residues. V lost 5 bases and J lost 1; bases outside the gene matches: 4. The CDR3 DNA reads TGTGCCAGCAGCCCAGGACTAGCGGGAGCCCAAGAGACCCAGTACTTC. It yields the protein CASSPGLAGAQETQYF. The entire variable domain, with the rest obtained from reference TRBV11-3 and TRBJ2-5, is as follows: EAGVVQSPRYKIIEKKQPVAFWCNPISGHNTLYWYLQNLGQGPELLIRYENEEAVDDSQLPKDRFSAERLKGVDSTLKIQPAELGDSAVYLCASSPGLAGAQETQYFGPGTRLLVL.

The CDR3 protein is CASSTRTGETQYF. CDR3 sequence (DNA): TGTGCCAGCAGCACGAGGACGGGGGAGACCCAGTACTTC. The gene calls are TRBV9 and TRBJ2-5; D is possibly TRBD2 (5 bases). The germline CDR1 and CDR2 sequences are SGDLS and YYNGEE. Trimming took off 4 bases at V and 5 bases at J, with 12 bases between the two ends. This CDR3 is built from 13 residues.

The rearrangement links TRBV28 to TRBJ2-1; weak D call: TRBD2 (5 bases). Germline values: CDR1 MDHEN, CDR2 SYDVKM. The CDR3 is 17 amino acids. Trimming cost V 3 bases and J 5 bases, with 20 bases left between them. In DNA form, the CDR3 reads TGTGCCAGCAGTTTGGGCCTGAGCTGGAGGTCGGACAATGAGCAGTTCTTC. Protein product: CASSLGLSWRSDNEQFF.

V and J are TRBV5-1 and TRBJ1-4, with TRBD1 matching over 9 bases. The CDR3 sequence is 14 residues long. Germline assignment: CDR1 SGHRS and CDR2 YFSETQ. J lost 8 bases, V lost 2 bases, and 4 bases had no gene match. For the CDR3, the DNA is TGCGCCAGCAGCTTCGGGACAGGGAGGGAAAAACTGTTTTTT. This translates into CASSFGTGREKLFF. Looking up the rest from reference TRBV5-1 and TRBJ1-4 gives the full variable domain: KAGVTQTPRYLIKTRGQQVTLSCSPISGHRSVSWYQQTPGQGLQFLFEYFSETQRNKGNFPGRFSGRQFSNSRSEMNVSTLELGDSALYLCASSFGTGREKLFFGSGTQLSVL.

Worth noting for this clone: The junction and the germline gene differ at one end; a read error may be behind it. This chain links TRBV2 with TRBJ1-1, with D perhaps TRBD1 (5 bases). CDR3 length: 13 residues. Germline CDR1 and CDR2: SNHLY and FYNNEI. CDR3 amino acids: CASNEWDYTEAFF. In nucleotides, the CDR3 is TGTGCCAGCAATGAATGGGACTACACTGAAGCTTTCTTT.

The J gene is TRBJ1-6, the V gene TRBV19, with D perhaps TRBD1 (6 bases). The CDR3 runs to 13 residues. CDR1 and CDR2 (germline): LNHDA, SQIVND (reference sequence). V lost 6 bases to trimming and J lost 8 bases, with 11 bases between them. CDR3 loop: CASRGGPDSPLHF. The CDR3 nucleotides read TGTGCCAGTAGGGGGGGGCCCGATTCACCCCTCCACTTT.

The gene calls are TRBV6-6 and TRBJ1-1, with 9 bases matching TRBD1. The V gene end was trimmed by 10 bases and the J gene end by 6 bases; junction bases not matched to a gene: 12. Germline V lookup: CDR1 MNHNY, CDR2 SVGAGI (reference sequence). CDR3 length: 14 residues. CDR3 sequence (DNA): TGTGCCACCAAGAGGACAGGGGAGGAGGCTGAAGCTTTCTTT. Translation: CATKRTGEEAEAFF.

V and J are TRBV5-1 and TRBJ2-4; D is unclear. Germline assignment: CDR1 SGHRS and CDR2 YFSETQ. The CDR3 covers 14 residues. Deletions cut 0 bases from V and 6 bases from J, with 10 bases between. CDR3 DNA sequence: TGCGCCAGCAGCTTGGTTTCGTCCCGAAACATTCAGTACTTC. Translated: CASSLVSSRNIQYF.

For this clone: The sample has other DNA sequences that encode this CDR3 too. This chain links TRBV29-1 with TRBJ1-1; D remains ambiguous. Trimming pared 5 bases from V and 2 bases from J, leaving 12 bases between. The CDR3 is 13 amino acids. CDR1 is SQVTM and CDR2 is ANQGSEA in the germline V gene. DNA of the CDR3: TGCAGCGTTACCACGGGAGGAAACACTGAAGCTTTCTTT. The encoded protein is CSVTTGGNTEAFF.

The V gene is TRBV6-1, the J gene TRBJ1-2; a possible D gene is TRBD1 (5 bases). Germline values: CDR1 MNHNS, CDR2 SASEGT. Trimming took off 3 bases at V and 3 bases at J, with 14 bases between the two ends. This CDR3 spans 15 amino acids. CDR3: CASSDPGAGDYGYTF. The CDR3 DNA reads as TGTGCCAGCAGTGACCCTGGGGCTGGCGACTATGGCTACACCTTC.

Points on this clone: The junction shows a germline mismatch at one end, possibly a read error. The chain recombines TRBV29-1 with TRBJ1-1; TRBD1 agrees at 7 bases. The CDR3 spans 11 residues. Germline assignment: CDR1 SQVTM and CDR2 ANQGSEA. Written as DNA, the CDR3 is TGCAGCGTTGAAGATCTGGGACAGCTTCTCTTT. It codes for CSVEDLGQLLF.

The J gene is TRBJ2-7, the V gene TRBV13; 13 nucleotides match TRBD2. The CDR3 runs to 16 residues. CDR1 and CDR2 from the germline V gene are PRHDT and FYEKMQ (reference sequence). Trimming cost V 4 bases and J 7 bases; bases outside gene matches: 10. This CDR3 reads CASSYRTSGSTLEQYF. As DNA, the CDR3 is TGTGCCAGCAGCTATAGGACTAGCGGGAGCACTCTTGAGCAGTACTTC.

V is TRBV28 and J is TRBJ1-6; TRBD1 aligns across 9 bases. This CDR3 region has 15 residues. J lost 7 bases, V lost 1 base, and 2 bases had no gene match. Germline CDR1 is MDHEN and CDR2 is SYDVKM. CDR3 loop: CASSLYGTGNSPLHF. The CDR3 DNA reads as TGTGCCAGCAGTTTATATGGGACAGGGAATTCACCCCTCCACTTT.

The chain links TRBV6-4 to TRBJ2-1; D is possibly TRBD2 (6 bases). CDR1 is MRHNA and CDR2 is SNTAGT in the germline V gene. Trimming took off 3 bases at V and 0 bases at J, with 15 bases between the two ends. The CDR3 is made up of 17 amino acids. The CDR3 sequence: CASSERDPIPSYNEQFF. The CDR3 nucleotides read TGTGCCAGCAGTGAGCGGGATCCCATCCCCTCCTACAATGAGCAGTTCTTC.

The rearrangement uses TRBV7-2 and TRBJ2-5; D might be TRBD2 (7 bases). The CDR3 totals 15 residues. V was clipped by 2 bases and J by 5 bases, with 15 bases between them. Germline loops: CDR1 SGHTA, CDR2 FQGNSA. CDR3 sequence reads: CASSLSAGAEETQYF. CDR3 nucleotide sequence: TGTGCCAGCAGCTTATCGGCGGGGGCGGAGGAGACCCAGTACTTC. Together with reference TRBV7-2 and TRBJ2-5, the CDR3 gives the full variable domain: GAGVSQSPSNKVTEKGKDVELRCDPISGHTALYWYRQSLGQGLEFLIYFQGNSAPDKSGLPSDRFSAERTGGSVSTLTIQRTQQEDSAVYLCASSLSAGAEETQYFGPGTRLLVL.

The chain is built from TRBV27 and TRBJ2-1, with 10 bases fitting TRBD2. J was trimmed by 7 bases and V by 6 bases; bases with no gene match: 6. Germline loops: CDR1 MNHEY, CDR2 SMNVEV (reference sequence). The CDR3 has 14 residues. Here the CDR3 DNA reads TGTGCCAGCAGGGAGAGCGGGAGGGCGAATGAGCAGTTCTTC. Its protein product is CASRESGRANEQFF.

J is TRBJ1-5 and V is TRBV4-1; D remains unclear. The CDR3 totals 16 residues. Per germline, CDR1 MGHRA and CDR2 YSYEKL. The V and J ends lost 1 base and 3 bases respectively, with 13 bases between them. The CDR3 loop is CASSQGEWALNQPQHF. In nucleotides, the CDR3 is TGCGCCAGCAGCCAAGGAGAGTGGGCCCTCAATCAGCCCCAGCATTTT.

The chain combines TRBV6-5 with TRBJ2-1, with TRBD2 identical over 9 bases. This CDR3 contains 15 residues. J lost 5 bases, V lost 2 bases, and 4 bases had no gene match. Germline V gene sequence: CDR1 MNHEY, CDR2 SVGAGI. CDR3 sequence (DNA): TGTGCCAGCAGTTACGGGCTAGCGGGGAACAATGAGCAGTTCTTC. It encodes CASSYGLAGNNEQFF.

The chain links TRBV28 to TRBJ1-2, with D possibly TRBD1 on 6 matching bases. The CDR3 extends over 14 amino acids. Germline-derived CDR1 and CDR2 are MDHEN and SYDVKM. V was shortened by 8 bases and J by 4 bases, with 17 bases between the two germline ends. The DNA for the CDR3 is TGTGCCAGCCAATGGGGGGGCGCGGTCTATGGCTACACCTTC. Its translation: CASQWGGAVYGYTF.

In this sample, this clone turned up a few times. This chain connects TRBV30 to TRBJ1-2; D uncertain. Germline V gene sequence: CDR1 GTSNPN, CDR2 SVGIG (reference sequence). The CDR3 is 11 amino acids. The ends were cut back, 5 bases at V and 6 bases at J, with 10 bases in the middle. The CDR3 bases are TGTGCCTGGTCAACCTCTAATGGCTACACCTTC. Residues: CAWSTSNGYTF.

The CDR3 is CASLSTGTASREQYF. The CDR3 DNA sequence: TGTGCCAGCCTATCCACGGGAACGGCTTCGAGGGAGCAGTACTTC. The chain carries TRBV27 and TRBJ2-7, with D tentatively TRBD2 (5 bases). This CDR3 comprises 15 residues. Germline V gene data show CDR1 as MNHEY and CDR2 as SMNVEV (reference sequence). Trimming left V 8 bases short and J 7 bases short, with 24 bases between.

The chain links TRBV27 to TRBJ1-1; D gene ambiguous. The CDR3 covers 14 residues. V dropped 3 bases and J dropped 7 bases, with 15 bases sitting between them. Per the germline V gene, CDR1 is MNHEY and CDR2 is SMNVEV (reference sequence). CDR3 region: CASSLSENLVEAFF. Here the CDR3 DNA reads TGTGCCAGCAGTTTGTCGGAGAACCTAGTTGAAGCTTTCTTT.

This chain uses TRBV15 with TRBJ2-5, with 8 nucleotides matching TRBD1. The V and J ends lost 2 bases and 5 bases, in that order; junction bases with no gene match: 7. Germline-derived CDR1 and CDR2 are LNHNV and YYDKDF (reference sequence). The CDR3 covers 15 residues. In DNA, the CDR3 is TGTGCCACCAGCAGACGAATGACAGGGGTCGAGACCCAGTACTTC. Residues: CATSRRMTGVETQYF.

The chain couples TRBV7-9 to TRBJ1-3, with 7 positions matching TRBD1. CDR3 length: 18 amino acids. Germline CDR1 reads SEHNR; CDR2 reads FQNEAQ (reference sequence). Trimming cost V 5 bases and J 0 bases; bases outside gene matches: 13. CDR3 amino acids: CASSRNDDRVPSGNTIYF. DNA of the CDR3: TGTGCCAGCAGCCGGAATGACGACAGGGTCCCCTCTGGAAACACCATATATTTT. The full variable domain, its missing parts supplied by reference TRBV7-9 and TRBJ1-3, is DTGVSQNPRHKITKRGQNVTFRCDPISEHNRLYWYRQTLGQGPEFLTYFQNEAQLEKSRLLSDRFSAERPKGSFSTLEIQRTEQGDSAMYLCASSRNDDRVPSGNTIYFGEGSWLTVV.

This sequence joins TRBV6-5 and TRBJ2-1; D unclear. V lost 4 bases and J 0 bases, leaving 7 bases between the germline ends. The CDR3 is 14 amino acids. The germline V gene encodes CDR1 MNHEY and CDR2 SVGAGI. CDR3 nucleotides: TGTGCCAGCAGTTTGACTTTCTCCTACAATGAGCAGTTCTTC. Protein product: CASSLTFSYNEQFF.

The chain has TRBV5-1 and TRBJ2-1; no firm D call. Looked up from germline, CDR1 is SGHRS and CDR2 is YFSETQ. With 1 base removed from V and 4 bases from J, the gap between germline ends came to 18 bases. The CDR3 spans 17 residues. The CDR3 here is CASSLSVASQVYNEQFF. CDR3 bases: TGCGCCAGCAGCTTGTCCGTTGCGTCGCAGGTTTACAATGAGCAGTTCTTC.

The V gene is TRBV6-1, the J gene TRBJ1-4, with D possibly being TRBD1 (6 bases). V gave up 1 base and J gave up 4 bases, with 13 bases separating them. This CDR3 region has 16 residues. Germline CDR1 is MNHNS and CDR2 is SASEGT. The CDR3 DNA reads TGTGCCAGCAGTGAAGGTCCGGTACAGGGTAATGAAAAACTGTTTTTT. It is translated as CASSEGPVQGNEKLFF.

The chain joins TRBV30 to TRBJ1-1; 7 bases are a match to TRBD1. The CDR3 is made up of 13 amino acids. Unmatched junction bases numbered 7, after V lost 4 bases and J lost 5 bases. The germline CDR1 and CDR2 sequences are GTSNPN and SVGIG (reference sequence). Here the CDR3 DNA reads TGTGCCTGGATTGAAGGGGGCCGGACTGAAGCTTTCTTT. Residues: CAWIEGGRTEAFF.

The gene calls are TRBV9 and TRBJ2-3; D remains unclear. The CDR3 totals 14 residues. Trimming stripped 0 bases from V and 0 bases from J, with 5 bases between. The germline V gene encodes CDR1 SGDLS and CDR2 YYNGEE. The CDR3 protein is CASSVVASTDTQYF. The CDR3 DNA reads as TGTGCCAGCAGCGTAGTTGCGAGCACAGATACGCAGTATTTT.

This clone was detected once. One junction end does not reproduce the germline sequence, and a read error may be involved. The chain uses TRBV7-7 and TRBJ1-1; 7 nucleotides agree with TRBD1. CDR1 SSHAT and CDR2 FNYEAQ come from the germline V gene (reference sequence). The CDR3 contains 13 residues. The CDR3 coding sequence is TGTGCTAGCAGCTTTCGACAGGGCACTGAAGCTTTCTTT. Translating it yields CASSFRQGTEAFF.